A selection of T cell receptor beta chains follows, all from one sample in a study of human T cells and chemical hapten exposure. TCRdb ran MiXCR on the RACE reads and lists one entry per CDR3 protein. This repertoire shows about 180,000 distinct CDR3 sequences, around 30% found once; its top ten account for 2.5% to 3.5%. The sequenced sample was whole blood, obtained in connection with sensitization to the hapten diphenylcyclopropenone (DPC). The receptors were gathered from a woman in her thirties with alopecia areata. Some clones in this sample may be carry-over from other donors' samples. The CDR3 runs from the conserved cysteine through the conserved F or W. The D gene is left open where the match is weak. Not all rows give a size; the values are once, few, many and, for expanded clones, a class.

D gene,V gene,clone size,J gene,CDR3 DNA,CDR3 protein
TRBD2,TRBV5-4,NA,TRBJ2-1,TGTGCCAGCAGCTTGGTCCTGACTAGCGACTCCTACAATGAGCGGTTCTTC,CASSLVLTSDSYNERFF
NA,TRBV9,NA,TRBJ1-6,TGTGCCAGCAGCGTAGATGGTAATTCACCCCTCCACTTT,CASSVDGNSPLHF
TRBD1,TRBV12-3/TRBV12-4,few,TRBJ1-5,TGTGCCAGCTCTCTCCAGGGGGATAGCAATCAGCCCCAGCATTTT,CASSLQGDSNQPQHF
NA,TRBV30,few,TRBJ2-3,TGTGCCTGGAGTCCGCTAGCGTCAGGTGATACGCAGTATTTT,CAWSPLASGDTQYF
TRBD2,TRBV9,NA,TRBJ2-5,TGTGCCAGCAGCGGGACCGGGACTAGCGGGCCCCAAGAGACCCAGTACTTC,CASSGTGTSGPQETQYF
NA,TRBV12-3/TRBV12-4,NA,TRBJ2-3,TGTGCCAGCAGTTTTGGGGTAGCCTCCCTGTTGTATTTT,CASSFGVASLLYF
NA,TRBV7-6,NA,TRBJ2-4,TGTGCCAGCAGCCCCAGGGAGGGGGACCAAGTAGCCAAAAACATTCAGTACTTC,CASSPREGDQVAKNIQYF
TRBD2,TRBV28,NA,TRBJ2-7,TGTGCCAGCAGTTCCCCCTCCCCTAGCGGAAGCTCCTACGAGCAGTACTTC,CASSSPSPSGSSYEQYF
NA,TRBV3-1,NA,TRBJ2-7,TGTGCCAGCAGCCAAGTATCGTCCGGACGGAGTTACTACGAGCAGTACTTC,CASSQVSSGRSYYEQYF
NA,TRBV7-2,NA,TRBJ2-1,TGTGCCAGCAGCTTATCTGGAACCGGGACTGTAGTTCGTAAGCAGTTCTTC,CASSLSGTGTVVRKQFF
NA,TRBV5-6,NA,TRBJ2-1,TGTGCCAGCAGCTTGGGTTCAGGGAAATACAATGAGCAGTTCTTC,CASSLGSGKYNEQFF
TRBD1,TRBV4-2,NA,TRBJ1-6,TGTGCCAGCAGCCAAGATAGGACAGGGAGGTCACCCCTCCACTTT,CASSQDRTGRSPLHF
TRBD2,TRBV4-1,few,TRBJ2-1,TGCGCCAGCAGCCAAGCGAGGGCTAGCGGGAGAAAGGAGGACAATGAGCAGTTCTTC,CASSQARASGRKEDNEQFF
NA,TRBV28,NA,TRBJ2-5,TGTGCCAGCCTCTCGGGGCGGAAAGAGACCCAGTACTTC,CASLSGRKETQYF
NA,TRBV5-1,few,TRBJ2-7,TGCGCCAGCAGCTTGGCCCTCACAGTTAGTATCTACGAGCAGTACTTC,CASSLALTVSIYEQYF
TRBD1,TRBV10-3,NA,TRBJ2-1,TGTGCCATAAAAGCCGGGACAGAGTCCTACAATGAGCAGTTCTTC,CAIKAGTESYNEQFF
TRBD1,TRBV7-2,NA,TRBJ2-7,TGTGCCAGCAGCAACGACAGGGTGGTGGACGAGCAGTACTTC,CASSNDRVVDEQYF
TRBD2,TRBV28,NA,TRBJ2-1,TGTGCCAGCAGTTTAGGCGGACTAGCGGGAGCCGATGAGCAGTTCTTC,CASSLGGLAGADEQFF
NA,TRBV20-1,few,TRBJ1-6,TGCAGTGCCAGGGTTTCGGATAATTCACCCCTCCACTTT,CSARVSDNSPLHF
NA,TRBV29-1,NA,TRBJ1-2,TGCAGCGTTGAAGCTCCTATCCCGGGACACCAGTGGGGCTACACCTTC,CSVEAPIPGHQWGYTF
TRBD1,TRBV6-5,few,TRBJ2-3,TGTGCCAGCAGCCCGGACAGGAGCACAGATACGCAGTATTTT,CASSPDRSTDTQYF
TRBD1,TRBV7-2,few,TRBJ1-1,TGTGCCAGCAGCTCGCAGACAGGGCAAACTGAAGCTTTCTTT,CASSSQTGQTEAFF
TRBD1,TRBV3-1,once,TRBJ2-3,TGTGCCAGCAGCAATCCCAAACAGGGGTTTGGGGTGGATACGCAGTATTTT,CASSNPKQGFGVDTQYF
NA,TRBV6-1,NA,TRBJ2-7,TGTGCCAGCAGTCCCAGGGCAGGGGACCCCTACGAGCAGTACTTC,CASSPRAGDPYEQYF
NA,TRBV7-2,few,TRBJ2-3,TGTGCCAGCAGCCCGGACCTCGATACGCAGTATTTT,CASSPDLDTQYF
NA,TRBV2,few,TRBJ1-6,TGTGCCAGCAGTCAGTCCCAAGGGTATAATTCACCCCTCCACTTT,CASSQSQGYNSPLHF
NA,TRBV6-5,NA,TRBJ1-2,TGTGCCAGCAGTTACGGGGGGCCAAGCTATGGCTACACCTTC,CASSYGGPSYGYTF
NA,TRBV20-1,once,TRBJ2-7,TGCAGTGCTAGAGCACCAGGGACCCGGTACGAGCAGTACTTC,CSARAPGTRYEQYF
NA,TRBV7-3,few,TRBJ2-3,TGTGCCAGCAGCCTTCAGGGAGGCACGCAGTATTTT,CASSLQGGTQYF
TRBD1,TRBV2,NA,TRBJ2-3,TGTGCCAGCAGTACCCGGACAGGGGCTAGAGATACGCAGTATTTT,CASSTRTGARDTQYF
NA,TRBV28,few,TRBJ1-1,TGTGCCAGCAGTTCCTTGGGTTTGGGCACTGAAGCTTTCTTT,CASSSLGLGTEAFF
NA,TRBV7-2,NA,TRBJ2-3,TGTGCCAGCAGCTTATTAGCTACGCAGTATTTT,CASSLLATQYF
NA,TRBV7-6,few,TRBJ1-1,TGTGCCAGCAGCAGCTCCAGGGGAAATGAAGCTTTCTTT,CASSSSRGNEAFF
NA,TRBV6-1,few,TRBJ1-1,TGTGCCAGCAGTGTCTTTAAGGGTCAGGGCACTGAAGCTTTCTTT,CASSVFKGQGTEAFF
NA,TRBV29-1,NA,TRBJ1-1,TGCAGCGTTGCCGGCCCGGAGGCTTTCTTT,CSVAGPEAFF
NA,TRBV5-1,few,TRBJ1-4,TGCGCCAGCAGTCCTGACCGAAGTAATGAAAAACTGTTTTTT,CASSPDRSNEKLFF
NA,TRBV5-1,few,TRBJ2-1,TGCGCCAGCAGCTCCGCGGGGATAGGGAATGAGCAGTTCTTC,CASSSAGIGNEQFF
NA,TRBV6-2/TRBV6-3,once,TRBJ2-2,TGTGCCAGCAGAGCTAGGGCCGGGGAGCTGTTTTTT,CASRARAGELFF
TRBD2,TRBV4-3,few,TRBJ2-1,TGCGCCAGCAGCCAAGGGATAGCGGGCCTCTCCTACAATGAGCAGTTCTTC,CASSQGIAGLSYNEQFF
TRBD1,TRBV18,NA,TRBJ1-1,TGTGCCAGCTCACCCGGAGGACAGGGCATGAACACTGAAGCTTTCTTT,CASSPGGQGMNTEAFF
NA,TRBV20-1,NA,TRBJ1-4,TGCAGTGCTTCCGGAGGCGCCCGTGAAAAACTGTTTTTT,CSASGGAREKLFF
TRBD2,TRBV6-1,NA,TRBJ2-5,TGTGCCAGCAGTGAAGTTGTTAGCGGGAGGGGGGGGACCCAGTACTTC,CASSEVVSGRGGTQYF
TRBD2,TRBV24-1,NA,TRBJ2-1,TGTGCCACCAGTGACCCGACTAGCGGGGGCCCGGATGAGCAGTTCTTC,CATSDPTSGGPDEQFF
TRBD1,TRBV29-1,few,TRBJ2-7,TGCAGCGTTGTCCCCCCCGGGACAGGGGTTGCCGAGCAGTACTTC,CSVVPPGTGVAEQYF
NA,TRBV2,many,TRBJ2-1,TGTGCCAGCAGACTCGACAGCAATGAGCAGTTCTTC,CASRLDSNEQFF
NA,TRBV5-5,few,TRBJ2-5,TGTGCCAGCAGCGTCCGGGTTTCCCAAGAGACCCAGTACTTC,CASSVRVSQETQYF
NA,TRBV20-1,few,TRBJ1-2,TGCAGTGCTACGGGTATTCACTATGGCTACACCTTC,CSATGIHYGYTF
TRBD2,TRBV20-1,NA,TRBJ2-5,TGCAGTGCTAGTACCCTCGTTGATAGCGGGGCCTCACAAGAGACCCAGTACTTC,CSASTLVDSGASQETQYF
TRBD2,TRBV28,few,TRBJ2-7,TGTGCCAGCAGTTTATGGGGAGGGGCCGAGCAGTACTTC,CASSLWGGAEQYF
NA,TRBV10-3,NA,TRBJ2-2,TGTGCCATCAGTGAGGGAACTAGTTCAGACGCCGGGGAGCTGTTTTTT,CAISEGTSSDAGELFF
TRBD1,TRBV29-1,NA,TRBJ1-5,TGCAGCGACCGGGGACAGGTACATCAGCCCCAGCATTTT,CSDRGQVHQPQHF
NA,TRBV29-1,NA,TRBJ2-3,TGCAGCGTGCCGAACAGGTCTTACACAGATACGCAGTATTTT,CSVPNRSYTDTQYF
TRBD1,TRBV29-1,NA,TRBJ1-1,TGCAGCGGAGAACAGGGGCGCACTGAAGCTTTCTTT,CSGEQGRTEAFF
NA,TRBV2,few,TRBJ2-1,TGTGCCAGCAGACTACAGGGGCGGGGTGGGTTCTTC,CASRLQGRGGFF
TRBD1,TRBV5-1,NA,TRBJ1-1,TGCGCCAGCAGCTCTAACTCGGACAGGGAAGCTTTCTTT,CASSSNSDREAFF